This entry lists 13 T cell receptor beta chains sequenced from one sample in a study of OX40 agonist ivuxolimab in advanced cancers. This table comes from immunoSEQ multiplex PCR, and its TCRdb copy is limited to in-frame clones, with some not included. The sample lists 60,000 to 90,000 clones, 80% to 90% seen once, with 6.2% in the top ten. The sample here was CD4+ or CD8+ T cells sorted from blood, taken in a trial of the OX40 agonist ivuxolimab. Source of these receptors: an adult with an advanced solid tumor such as melanoma, head and neck, liver or kidney cancer.

This clone was found a few times. The chain links TRBV5-1 to TRBJ1-3, with a weak D call TRBD1 (6 bases). The V end lost 5 bases, the J end lost 4 bases, and 13 bases lay between the germline ends. Germline CDR1 and CDR2: SGHRS and YFSETQ. CDR3 length: 14 residues. Written as DNA, the CDR3 is TGCGCCAGCAGAGTGGACAGTGGGGGAAACACCATATATTTT. Translated, it gives CASRVDSGGNTIYF.

The genes are TRBV10-2 and TRBJ2-1, with 7 bases aligning to TRBD2. The trim removed 2 bases at V and 7 bases at J, leaving 8 bases unmatched. Per the germline V gene, CDR1 is WSHSY and CDR2 is SAAADI. This CDR3 has 15 residues. DNA of the CDR3: TGCGCCAGCAGTGAGCCCAGCGGGATAACGAATGAGCAGTTCTTC. It yields the protein CASSEPSGITNEQFF.

This clone was counted once. The chain is built from TRBV28 and TRBJ1-1; D call uncertain. The CDR3 is 14 amino acids. CDR1 is MDHEN, CDR2 SYDVKM, per germline. V lost 5 bases to trimming and J lost 5 bases, with 15 bases between them. The CDR3 loop is CASSLVGDLTEAFF. The CDR3 bases are TGTGCCAGCAGTCTAGTTGGGGATTTGACTGAAGCTTTCTTT.

The chain is built from TRBV7-2 and TRBJ1-1; weak D call: TRBD1 (5 bases). The CDR3 has 13 amino acids. V dropped 6 bases and J dropped 4 bases, with 12 bases sitting between them. CDR1 is SGHTA, CDR2 FQGNSA, per germline. The DNA of the CDR3 is TGTGCCAGCAGGGGGGTCCCTGGCACTGAAGCTTTCTTT. It translates to CASRGVPGTEAFF. The full variable domain, its missing parts supplied by reference TRBV7-2 and TRBJ1-1, is GAGVSQSPSNKVTEKGKDVELRCDPISGHTALYWYRQSLGQGLEFLIYFQGNSAPDKSGLPSDRFSAERTGGSVSTLTIQRTQQEDSAVYLCASRGVPGTEAFFGQGTRLTVV.

The chain employs TRBV10-3 and TRBJ1-4; 7 bases map to TRBD1. J gave up 8 bases and V 5 bases, and 14 bases lay outside the gene matches. The CDR3 is 16 residues long. From germline, CDR1 is ENHRY and CDR2 SYGVKD. The CDR3 DNA follows: TGTGCCATCAGTTTATCGCAGGGGGGCCCGCGAGAAAAACTGTTTTTT. As protein: CAISLSQGGPREKLFF.

For the CDR3, the DNA is TGCGCCAGCAGCTCGATGTGGACAGGACCCCGGGAGGGCTACACCTTC. Translation gives CASSSMWTGPREGYTF. The rearrangement uses TRBV5-1 and TRBJ1-2; 7 nucleotides align to TRBD1. CDR1 is SGHRS and CDR2 is YFSETQ in the germline V gene. CDR3 length: 16 residues. Germline trimming cut 3 bases from V and 8 bases from J; bases unmatched to any gene: 16.

This clone has just a few counts. The chain combines TRBV6-5 with TRBJ1-5; D is ambiguous. The CDR3 is made up of 13 amino acids. Trimming removed 6 bases at V and 0 bases at J, with 6 bases between. From germline, CDR1 is MNHEY and CDR2 SVGAGI. This CDR3 is CASSPGSNQPQHF. The CDR3 DNA sequence: TGTGCCAGCAGCCCAGGTAGCAATCAGCCCCAGCATTTT.

J is TRBJ1-5 and V is TRBV27; unclear D gene. V was clipped by 1 base and J by 4 bases, with 17 bases between them. CDR1 and CDR2 (germline): MNHEY, SMNVEV (reference sequence). This CDR3 has 17 residues. For the CDR3, the DNA is TGTGCCAGCAGTTTATTTAGTCTTGTGGGCAGAAATCAGCCCCAGCATTTT. Its protein product is CASSLFSLVGRNQPQHF.

This sequence joins TRBV10-2 and TRBJ2-2, with TRBD1 matching 7 bases. This CDR3 spans 17 amino acids. Germline CDR1 WSHSY, CDR2 SAAADI. Trimming removed 5 bases from V and 2 bases from J; junction bases left unmatched: 11. CDR3 region: CASSIAWDSANTGELFF. In DNA, the CDR3 is TGCGCCAGCAGTATCGCATGGGACAGCGCTAACACCGGGGAGCTGTTTTTT.

The chain employs TRBV7-3 and TRBJ2-1; D ambiguous. Trimming stripped 5 bases from V and 8 bases from J, with 13 bases between. This CDR3 spans 13 amino acids. From germline, CDR1 is SGHTA and CDR2 FQGTGA. This chain's CDR3 is CASSMDPSDEQFF. The CDR3 DNA follows: TGTGCCAGCAGCATGGACCCCTCCGATGAGCAGTTCTTC.

The genes are TRBV15 and TRBJ1-3; D unresolved. Germline CDR1 is LNHNV and CDR2 is YYDKDF (reference sequence). V lost 5 bases and J lost 2, with 7 bases in between. The length of the CDR3 is 13 residues. Here the CDR3 reads CATSPRPGNTIYF. The CDR3 bases are TGTGCCACCAGCCCTCGCCCTGGAAACACCATATATTTT. Variable domain in full (rest from reference TRBV15 and TRBJ1-3): DAMVIQNPRYQVTQFGKPVTLSCSQTLNHNVMYWYQQKSSQAPKLLFHYYDKDFNNEADTPDNFQSRRPNTSFCFLDIRSPGLGDTAMYLCATSPRPGNTIYFGEGSWLTVV.

In DNA, the CDR3 is TGTGCCAGCAGCTTAGACGGGGGGTCGGGCTACAATGAGCAGTTCTTC. Amino acids: CASSLDGGSGYNEQFF. The chain is built from TRBV5-4 and TRBJ2-1, with TRBD2 matching 7 bases. The germline V gene encodes CDR1 SGHNT and CDR2 YYREEE (reference sequence). This CDR3 is built from 16 residues. V lost 2 bases and J lost 3; bases outside the gene matches: 8.

The chain is built from TRBV11-2 and TRBJ1-1; 7 bases agree with TRBD1. Germline V gives CDR1 SGHAT, CDR2 FQNNGV. V dropped 3 bases and J dropped 6; count of bases not matched to a gene: 1. There are 12 residues in the CDR3. The CDR3 here is CASSFQGAEAFF. CDR3 coding DNA: TGTGCCAGCAGCTTCCAGGGGGCTGAAGCTTTCTTT.